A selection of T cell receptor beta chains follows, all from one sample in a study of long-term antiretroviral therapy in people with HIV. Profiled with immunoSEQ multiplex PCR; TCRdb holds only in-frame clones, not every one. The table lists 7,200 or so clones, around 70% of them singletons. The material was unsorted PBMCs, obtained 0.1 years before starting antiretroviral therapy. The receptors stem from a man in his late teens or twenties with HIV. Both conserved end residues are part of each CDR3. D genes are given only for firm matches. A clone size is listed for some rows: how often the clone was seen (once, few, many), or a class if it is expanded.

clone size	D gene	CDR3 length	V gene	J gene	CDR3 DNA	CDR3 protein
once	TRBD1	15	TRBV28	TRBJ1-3	TGTGCCAGCAGGCGGGGACAGAACTCTGGAAACACCATATATTTT	CASRRGQNSGNTIYF
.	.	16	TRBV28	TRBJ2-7	TGTGCCACCTCAGTTTACCCCCAAGGTGTTGGCTACGAGCAGTACTTC	CATSVYPQGVGYEQYF
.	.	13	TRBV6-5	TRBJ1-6	TGTGCCAGCAGTTACTCCCATCTTTCACCCCTCCACTTT	CASSYSHLSPLHF
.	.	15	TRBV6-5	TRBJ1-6	TGTGCCAGCACCTCACTAGAGATCTATAATTCACCCCTCCACTTT	CASTSLEIYNSPLHF
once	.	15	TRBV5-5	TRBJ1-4	TGTGCCAGCAGCACCTGGGAGTTGACTAATGAAAAACTGTTTTTT	CASSTWELTNEKLFF
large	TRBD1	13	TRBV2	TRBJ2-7	TGTGCCAGCAGGGACAGGGGGCATCACGAGCAGTACTTC	CASRDRGHHEQYF
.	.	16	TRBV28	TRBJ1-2	TGTGCCAGCAGTTTAGGTCAGGGCGGGGAGACCTATGGCTACACCTTC	CASSLGQGGETYGYTF
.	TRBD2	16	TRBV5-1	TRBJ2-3	TGCGCCAGCAACAAAGGGACTAGCGGAAGCACAGATACGCAGTATTTT	CASNKGTSGSTDTQYF
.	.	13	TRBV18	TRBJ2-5	TGTGCCAGCACCCCAGGGGAAGGGGAGACCCAGTACTTC	CASTPGEGETQYF
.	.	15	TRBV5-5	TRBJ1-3	TGTGCCAGCAGCAGCTACAGCCCTTCTGGAAACACCATATATTTT	CASSSYSPSGNTIYF
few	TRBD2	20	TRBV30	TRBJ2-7	TGTGCCTGGAGTATCCTCCTCATCCCGGGACTAGCGGAAACTACCTACGAGCAGTACTTC	CAWSILLIPGLAETTYEQYF
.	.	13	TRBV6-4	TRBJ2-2	TGTGCCAGCAGTTTCTCCAGCACCGGGGAGCTGTTTTTT	CASSFSSTGELFF
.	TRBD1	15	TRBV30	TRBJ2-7	TGTGCCTGGAGTTGGGCAGGGGGCATCTCCTACGAGCAGTACTTC	CAWSWAGGISYEQYF
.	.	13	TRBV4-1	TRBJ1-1	TGCGCCAGCAGCCGTTTACGGAACACTGAAGCTTTCTTT	CASSRLRNTEAFF
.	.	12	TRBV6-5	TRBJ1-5	TGTGCCAGCAGTTTAACCAATCAGCCCCAGCATTTT	CASSLTNQPQHF
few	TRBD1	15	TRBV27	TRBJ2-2	TGTGCCAGCACCACCGGGACAGTAAACACCGGGGAGCTGTTTTTT	CASTTGTVNTGELFF
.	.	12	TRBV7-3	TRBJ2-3	TGTGCCAGCAGCTCGACTGCAGATACGCAGTATTTT	CASSSTADTQYF